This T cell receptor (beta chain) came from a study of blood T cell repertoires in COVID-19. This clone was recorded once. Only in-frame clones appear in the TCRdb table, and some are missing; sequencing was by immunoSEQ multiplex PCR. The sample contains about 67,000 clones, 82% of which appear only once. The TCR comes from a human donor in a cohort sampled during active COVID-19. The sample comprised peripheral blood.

The CDR3 protein is CASSPSQGMGYGYTF. The CDR3 nucleotides read TGTGCCAGCAGCCCGAGCCAGGGAATGGGCTATGGCTACACCTTC. V and J are TRBV28 and TRBJ1-2; tentatively, D is TRBD1 (5 bases). CDR3 length equals 15 residues. In germline, CDR1 is MDHEN, CDR2 SYDVKM. Trimming took 6 bases from V and 4 from J, leaving 18 bases between them.